The clone carrying this T cell receptor (beta chain) occurred a few times. The entry originates in a study of T-cell reconstitution after alpha-beta-depleted transplantation in children. Unique molecular identifiers featured in how the TCRbeta library was prepared. TCRdb ran MiXCR on the PCR reads and lists one entry per CDR3 protein. This sample has fewer than 350,000 distinct CDR3 sequences, with about 9.9% found just once. CDR3 length: 19 residues. Losses at the gene ends were 5 bases for V and 9 bases for J; bases not matched to a gene: 25. Germline CDR1 SGHAT, CDR2 FQNNGV. The sequence came from a male patient aged 2-9 years who had a stem cell transplant for chronic granulomatous disease, so the T cells may come from the graft donor. The source was peripheral blood, collected 180 days after TCRalphabeta/CD19-depleted stem cell transplant. The J gene is TRBJ2-5, the V gene TRBV11-2; 9 nucleotides agree with TRBD1. CDR3 DNA sequence: TGTGCCAGCAGCGCTTATGAAATCGGGACAGGGAACACCCGTTGGGCCCAGTACTTC. Amino acids: CASSAYEIGTGNTRWAQYF.